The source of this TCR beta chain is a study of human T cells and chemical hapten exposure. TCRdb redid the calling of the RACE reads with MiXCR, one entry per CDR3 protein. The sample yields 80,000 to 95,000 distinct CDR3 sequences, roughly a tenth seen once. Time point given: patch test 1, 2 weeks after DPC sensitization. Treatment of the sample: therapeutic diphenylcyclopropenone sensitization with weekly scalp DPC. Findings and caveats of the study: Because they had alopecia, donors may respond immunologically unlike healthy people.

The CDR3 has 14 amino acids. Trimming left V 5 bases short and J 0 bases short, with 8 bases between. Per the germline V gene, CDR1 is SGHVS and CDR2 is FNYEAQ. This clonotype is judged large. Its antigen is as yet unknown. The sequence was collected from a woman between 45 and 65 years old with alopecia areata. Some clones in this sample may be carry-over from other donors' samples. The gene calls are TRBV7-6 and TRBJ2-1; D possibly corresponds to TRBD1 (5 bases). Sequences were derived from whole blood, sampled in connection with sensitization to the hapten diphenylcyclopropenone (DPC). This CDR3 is CASSPRVSYNEQFF. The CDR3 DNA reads TGTGCCAGCAGCCCCAGGGTCTCCTACAATGAGCAGTTCTTC.